This TCR beta chain was documented in a study of T cells in Graves' hyperthyroidism and ophthalmopathy. Findings and caveats of the study: Most expanded thyroid clonotypes above 0.001 recurred in blood. Ophthalmopathy, as predicted by the model, came a median approximately 6.5 months after the prediction.

The V gene's germline CDR1 is SGHDN and CDR2 FVKESK. V was trimmed by 2 bases and J by 5 bases, leaving 12 bases between them. The CDR3 consists of 14 residues. Under 3 months was the duration of disease in ophthalmopathy patients, who also had a Clinical Activity Score of at least 3 and a NOSPECS grade of at least 4. This clonotype was counted between two and nine times. Its antigen is undetermined. Researchers took RNA transcripts and amplified the TCR beta CDR3 regions from them. HTBI primers drove first-round RT-PCR of the TCR CDR3. TCRdb reanalysed the multiplex PCR reads using MiXCR and keeps one entry per CDR3 protein. This sample has about 600,000 distinct CDR3 sequences, with 13% to 15% found just once.

The source material was blood. The sequence came from a young woman with Graves' ophthalmopathy. The chain employs TRBV14 and TRBJ1-1; the D gene is possibly TRBD1 (6 bases). As DNA, the CDR3 is TGTGCCAGCAGCCAAAGAGGTAGGGGGACTGAAGCTTTCTTT. This translates into CASSQRGRGTEAFF.